This T cell receptor (beta chain) was documented in a study of blood T cell repertoires in COVID-19. Whole-study context: The analysed material was cDNA or gDNA that came from T cells, B-cell-depleted T cells, or PBMCs.

In the original processing: Counts of nucleated cells, estimated from reference gene primer amplification, were obtained. The assay was immunoSEQ multiplex PCR, and TCRdb's table has in-frame clones only and misses some. V, J and clone size are those of that table, while D and trimming were read from the DNA. The sample comprises approximately 150,000 clones, approximately 84% of which are singletons, and approximately 5.4% rests with the top ten. The V gene's germline CDR1 is SEHNR and CDR2 FQNEAQ (reference sequence). This CDR3 region has 15 residues. The trim removed 5 bases at V and 3 bases at J, leaving 8 bases unmatched.

The clonotype was recovered from a woman in her 50s with COVID-19, enrolled during active disease. The sequenced sample was peripheral blood. The chain recombines TRBV7-9 with TRBJ1-2, with TRBD1 matching 8 bases. CDR3 bases: TGTGCCAGCAGCAGCAGACAGGGGTGGGACTATGGCTACACCTTC. It encodes CASSSRQGWDYGYTF.